The 20 T cell receptor beta chains presented below share a single source sample, sequenced in a study of immune cell composition in non-small cell lung cancer. Normal lung was sampled as far from the tumour as possible, at least 3 cm. Profiling relied on immunoSEQ multiplex PCR, and the TCRdb table lists in-frame clones only, not all of them. The repertoire holds about 3,400 clones, with roughly 84% as singletons. Sequencing input: non-adjacent lung tissue. The source is a human donor with non-small cell lung cancer.

The chain combines TRBV29-1 with TRBJ2-5; 8 nucleotides match TRBD2. Trimming cost V 6 bases and J 5 bases; bases outside gene matches: 2. The CDR3 length is 11 residues. CDR1 and CDR2 from the germline V gene are SQVTM and ANQGSEA. The DNA for the CDR3 is TGCAGCGTCCCGGGGGGGGAGACCCAGTACTTC. Its translation is CSVPGGETQYF.

The chain has TRBV27 and TRBJ1-2, with 7 positions matching TRBD1. The junction had 6 bases not matched to a gene; V was cut back by 2 bases and J by 6 bases. The CDR3 totals 14 residues. Germline CDR1 MNHEY, CDR2 SMNVEV (reference sequence). CDR3 in DNA: TGTGCCAGCAGTTTAATAAAGGGGGCCAATGGCTACACCTTC. This gives the protein CASSLIKGANGYTF.

The chain couples TRBV7-3 to TRBJ2-5; D is perhaps TRBD2 (5 bases). The CDR3 runs 16 residues. Trimming took 6 bases from V and 2 from J, leaving 19 bases between them. Germline V gives CDR1 SGHTA, CDR2 FQGTGA. The CDR3 coding sequence is TGTGCCAGCAGTTCAACGGGGATTGGACGGCAAGAGACCCAGTACTTC. Translation: CASSSTGIGRQETQYF.

The chain joins TRBV11-2 to TRBJ2-1, with TRBD2 matching 8 bases. V shed 6 bases, J shed 8 bases, and the junction held 12 bases outside the gene matches. Germline V gives CDR1 SGHAT, CDR2 FQNNGV. The length of the CDR3 is 15 residues. This chain's CDR3 is CASRLGLASSDEQFF. CDR3 DNA sequence: TGTGCCAGCAGACTAGGACTAGCAAGTAGCGATGAGCAGTTCTTC.

The rearrangement joins TRBV10-3 to TRBJ1-4; 9 bases map to TRBD1. With 4 bases clipped from V and 2 bases from J, the junction kept 5 bases outside the gene matches. Germline V gene lookup returns CDR1 ENHRY and CDR2 SYGVKD. This CDR3 comprises 16 residues. DNA for the CDR3: TGTGCCATCAGTGCCCCGGGACAGGGTACTAATGAAAAACTGTTTTTT. This codes for CAISAPGQGTNEKLFF.

Sample share makes this clone large. The chain employs TRBV7-9 and TRBJ2-7, with 7 nucleotides matching TRBD1. J gave up 1 base and V 4 bases, and 10 bases lay outside the gene matches. CDR3 length equals 16 residues. Germline CDR1 is SEHNR and CDR2 is FQNEAQ (reference sequence). CDR3: CASSSMTGLTSYEQYF. The DNA of the CDR3 is TGTGCCAGCAGCTCGATGACAGGGTTGACTTCCTACGAGCAGTACTTC.

The V gene is TRBV2, the J gene TRBJ1-5; D is unresolved. Germline loops: CDR1 SNHLY, CDR2 FYNNEI. V was cut by 8 bases and J by 9 bases, with 11 bases left in between. This CDR3 has 11 residues. CDR3: CASGAPPPQHF. CDR3 nucleotides: TGTGCCAGCGGTGCCCCTCCGCCCCAGCATTTT.

This chain links TRBV28 with TRBJ1-2, with D tentatively TRBD1 (6 bases). This CDR3 has 15 amino acids. Trimming left V 4 bases short and J 8 bases short, with 20 bases between. Germline CDR1 and CDR2: MDHEN and SYDVKM. In DNA form, the CDR3 reads TGTGCCAGCAGTTCTTTCAAAGGGGGGAGGGGAGGCTACACCTTC. It is translated as CASSSFKGGRGGYTF.

The chain recombines TRBV7-2 with TRBJ1-2; 7 nucleotides agree with TRBD1. Germline lookup yields CDR1 SGHTA and CDR2 FQGNSA. The trim removed 5 bases at V and 5 bases at J, leaving 11 bases unmatched. The CDR3 loop spans 15 amino acids. The CDR3 protein is CASSPDRERVYGYTF. In DNA form, the CDR3 reads TGTGCCAGCAGCCCAGACAGGGAAAGGGTTTATGGCTACACCTTC. The complete variable domain, with remaining parts taken from reference TRBV7-2 and TRBJ1-2, reads GAGVSQSPSNKVTEKGKDVELRCDPISGHTALYWYRQSLGQGLEFLIYFQGNSAPDKSGLPSDRFSAERTGGSVSTLTIQRTQQEDSAVYLCASSPDRERVYGYTFGSGTRLTVV.

The chain combines TRBV6-5 with TRBJ2-7, with 12 bases lining up with TRBD2. The germline V gene has CDR1 MNHEY and CDR2 SVGAGI. The CDR3 is made up of 15 amino acids. Trimming cost V 5 bases and J 9 bases; bases outside gene matches: 11. The CDR3, as DNA: TGTGCCAGCAGTCTCTCCGGACTAGCGGGACAGGGGCAGTACTTC. Protein sequence: CASSLSGLAGQGQYF.

V and J are TRBV5-1 and TRBJ2-1, with TRBD2 as a possible D gene (6 bases). This CDR3 comprises 12 residues. Germline V lookup: CDR1 SGHRS, CDR2 YFSETQ. The V and J ends lost 0 bases and 12 bases respectively, with 10 bases between them. DNA for the CDR3: TGCGCCAGCAGCTTGGAAGGGGAGGTGCAGTTCTTC. Its protein is CASSLEGEVQFF.

The V gene is TRBV6-6, the J gene TRBJ1-5; a possible D gene is TRBD1 (5 bases). The ends were cut back, 7 bases at V and 1 base at J, with 17 bases in the middle. Germline assignment: CDR1 MNHNY and CDR2 SVGAGI (reference sequence). There are 16 residues in the CDR3. The CDR3 sequence is CASTQSRQNSNQPQHF. In nucleotides, the CDR3 is TGTGCCAGCACCCAATCCCGACAGAACAGCAATCAGCCCCAGCATTTT.

The J gene is TRBJ2-2, the V gene TRBV10-3; D might be TRBD2 (6 bases). The germline V and J ends were trimmed by 2 bases and 3 bases, with 19 bases remaining between them. The CDR3 extends over 18 amino acids. Per the germline V gene, CDR1 is ENHRY and CDR2 is SYGVKD. The CDR3 bases are TGTGCCATCAGTGAGGGGGGGACGGGTCAGGGTGACACCGGGGAGCTGTTTTTT. Protein sequence: CAISEGGTGQGDTGELFF.

The chain carries TRBV28 and TRBJ1-5; no clear D gene. Trimming cost V 4 bases and J 1 base, with 11 bases left between them. The V gene's germline CDR1 is MDHEN and CDR2 SYDVKM. This CDR3 is built from 15 residues. CDR3 residues: CASSSGMWSNQPQHF. In DNA form, the CDR3 reads TGTGCCAGCAGTTCCGGGATGTGGAGCAATCAGCCCCAGCATTTT.

The chain links TRBV11-2 to TRBJ1-2, with a tentative D call TRBD1 (5 bases). Trimming took off 5 bases at V and 4 bases at J, with 8 bases between the two ends. CDR1 and CDR2 (germline): SGHAT, FQNNGV. The CDR3 is made up of 12 amino acids. CDR3 loop: CASSPDSYGYTF. For the CDR3, the DNA is TGTGCCAGCAGCCCCGACAGCTATGGCTACACCTTC.

The gene calls are TRBV19 and TRBJ2-3; a possible D gene is TRBD1 (5 bases). V was trimmed by 3 bases and J by 2 bases, leaving 15 bases between them. The V gene's germline CDR1 is LNHDA and CDR2 SQIVND (reference sequence). The CDR3 contains 16 residues. The CDR3 region has the DNA TGTGCCAGTAGTATTAGGGGCTCGGCGTACACAGATACGCAGTATTTT. Translated, it gives CASSIRGSAYTDTQYF. The variable domain in full, with the rest retrieved from reference TRBV19 and TRBJ2-3, is DGGITQSPKYLFRKEGQNVTLSCEQNLNHDAMYWYRQDPGQGLRLIYYSQIVNDFQKGDIAEGYSVSREKKESFPLTVTSAQKNPTAFYLCASSIRGSAYTDTQYFGPGTRLTVL.

This clone came up once. The chain recombines TRBV30 with TRBJ1-1, with D unresolved. Germline V gives CDR1 GTSNPN, CDR2 SVGIG (reference sequence). This CDR3 comprises 13 residues. Between the trimmed V and J ends, which lost 2 bases and 6 bases, there was a span of 13 bases. CDR3 region: CAWSRGGGPEAFF. In DNA form, the CDR3 reads TGTGCCTGGAGTCGGGGTGGAGGGCCTGAAGCTTTCTTT.

The rearrangement uses TRBV4-1 and TRBJ2-1; D is uncertain. The length of the CDR3 is 12 residues. Germline assignment: CDR1 MGHRA and CDR2 YSYEKL. Trimming pared 0 bases from V and 9 bases from J, leaving 6 bases between. The CDR3 here is CASSQERGEQFF. The DNA of the CDR3 is TGCGCCAGCAGCCAAGAAAGAGGTGAGCAGTTCTTC.

This clone came up a few times. The chain has TRBV5-1 and TRBJ1-4, with 11 bases lining up with TRBD1. The length of the CDR3 is 16 residues. Germline lookup yields CDR1 SGHRS and CDR2 YFSETQ. V lost 4 bases and J lost 7; bases outside the gene matches: 9. The CDR3 DNA follows: TGCGCCAGCAGCCAAAATTGGGGGACAGGGGGTGAAAAACTGTTTTTT. Translation: CASSQNWGTGGEKLFF.

Here the CDR3 reads CASSLRVPNEKLFF. DNA for the CDR3: TGTGCCAGCAGCTTACGAGTGCCTAATGAAAAACTGTTTTTT. J is TRBJ1-4 and V is TRBV7-9; D gene uncertain. The V gene lost 2 bases and the J gene lost 3 bases, with 7 bases spanning the gap. CDR3 length: 14 residues. Germline loops: CDR1 SEHNR, CDR2 FQNEAQ (reference sequence).